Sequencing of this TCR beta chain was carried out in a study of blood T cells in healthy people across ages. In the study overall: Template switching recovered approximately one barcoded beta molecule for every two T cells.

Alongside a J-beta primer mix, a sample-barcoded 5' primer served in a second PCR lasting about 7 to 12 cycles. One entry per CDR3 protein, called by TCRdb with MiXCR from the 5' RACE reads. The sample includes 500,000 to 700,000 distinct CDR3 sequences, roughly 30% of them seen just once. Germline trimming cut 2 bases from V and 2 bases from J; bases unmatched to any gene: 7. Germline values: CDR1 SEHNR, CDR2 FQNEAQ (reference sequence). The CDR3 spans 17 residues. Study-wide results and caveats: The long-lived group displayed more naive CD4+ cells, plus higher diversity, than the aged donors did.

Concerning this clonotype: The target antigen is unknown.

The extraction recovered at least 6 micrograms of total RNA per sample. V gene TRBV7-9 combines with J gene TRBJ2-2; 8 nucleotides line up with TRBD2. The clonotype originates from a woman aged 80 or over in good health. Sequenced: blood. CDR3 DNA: TGTGCCAGCAGCTTATTCGGTAGCGGGGCTAACACCGGGGAGCTGTTTTTT. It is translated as CASSLFGSGANTGELFF.